Listed below are T cell receptor beta chains from one sample, sequenced in a study of T cell changes during pregnancy in multiple sclerosis. TCRdb keeps only in-frame clones here, not all; method: immunoSEQ multiplex PCR. The sample includes over 30,000 clones, just over 85% seen only once; the top ten take less than 1.5%. The sample here was CD4+ T cells from peripheral blood mononuclear cells, taken before pregnancy. These receptors originate from a female donor with multiple sclerosis, enrolled in a pregnancy study. Both conserved end residues are part of each CDR3. The order of the fields is J gene, clone size, V gene, CDR3 length, D gene, CDR3 protein, CDR3 DNA. D genes are given only for firm matches. Clone size is not always given. Where it is, it says once, few, many or a class for expanded clones.

>TRBJ2-7|-|TRBV18|14|TRBD2
CASSPLAGFYEQYF
TGTGCCAGCTCTCCACTAGCGGGATTCTACGAGCAGTACTTC
>TRBJ1-1|once|TRBV5-6|16|-
CASSLAFGQINTEAFF
TGTGCCAGCAGCTTGGCGTTCGGACAGATTAACACTGAAGCTTTCTTT
>TRBJ2-7|-|TRBV7-2|16|-
CASSLEGASGSYEQYF
TGTGCCAGCAGCTTAGAGGGGGCAAGCGGGAGCTACGAGCAGTACTTC
>TRBJ2-3|-|TRBV19|15|TRBD1
CASSIEGARTDTQYF
TGTGCCAGTAGTATCGAGGGGGCTAGAACAGATACGCAGTATTTT
>TRBJ1-1|-|TRBV9|13|-
CASSVRGSTEAFF
TGTGCCAGCAGCGTAAGAGGTAGCACTGAAGCTTTCTTT
>TRBJ2-5|medium-sized|TRBV18|15|TRBD2
CASSPEGLAGETQYF
TGTGCCAGCTCACCAGAGGGACTAGCGGGAGAGACCCAGTACTTC
>TRBJ2-7|-|TRBV7-9|19|TRBD2
CASSPKPRDQSGRIYEQYF
TGTGCCAGCAGCCCGAAACCCAGGGACCAAAGCGGGAGGATCTACGAGCAGTACTTC
>TRBJ1-2|-|TRBV15|15|TRBD1
CATSRDNAGGKGYTF
TGTGCCACCAGCAGAGATAACGCAGGGGGTAAGGGCTACACCTTC
>TRBJ2-4|-|TRBV10-1|13|-
CASSVYRADIQYF
TGCGCCAGCAGTGTGTACAGGGCAGACATTCAGTACTTC
>TRBJ2-7|-|TRBV9|14|TRBD2
CASSEGTKTYEQYF
TGTGCCAGCAGCGAGGGGACTAAGACGTACGAGCAGTACTTC
>TRBJ2-7|-|TRBV10-2|16|-
CASSELTGQRAYEQYF
TGCGCCAGCAGTGAGTTGACGGGTCAACGGGCCTACGAGCAGTACTTC
>TRBJ1-2|-|TRBV29-1|16|TRBD1
CSVDGWQGASSYGYTF
TGCAGCGTTGATGGGTGGCAGGGGGCAAGTTCCTATGGCTACACCTTC
>TRBJ1-2|medium-sized|TRBV7-9|17|TRBD1
CASSLVGQGRLDYGYTF
TGTGCCAGCAGCTTAGTGGGACAGGGGCGTCTCGACTATGGCTACACCTTC
>TRBJ2-7|-|TRBV7-7|13|-
CASSLGPYYEQYF
TGTGCTAGCAGCTTAGGTCCTTACTACGAGCAGTACTTC
>TRBJ2-3|once|TRBV6-5|14|TRBD2
CASSRPGGVDTQYF
TGTGCCAGCAGCCGGCCGGGAGGTGTAGATACGCAGTATTTT
>TRBJ1-1|few|TRBV6-4|13|-
CARVHRKNTEAFF
TGTGCCAGAGTTCACAGGAAGAACACTGAAGCTTTCTTT
>TRBJ2-7|-|TRBV19|15|-
CASSRTGHETYEQYF
TGTGCCAGTAGTAGAACAGGTCATGAAACCTACGAGCAGTACTTC
>TRBJ2-2|few|TRBV11-2|18|TRBD1
CASSSPPGQGANTGELFF
TGTGCCAGCAGCTCACCCCCGGGACAGGGGGCGAACACCGGGGAGCTGTTTTTT
>TRBJ2-1|-|TRBV5-1|15|-
CASSLGREHSNEQFF
TGCGCCAGCAGCTTGGGACGGGAGCATTCCAATGAGCAGTTCTTC
>TRBJ1-5|-|TRBV6-5|14|-
CASSYSAGNQPQHF
TGTGCCAGCAGTTACAGTGCGGGCAATCAGCCCCAGCATTTT
>TRBJ2-3|few|TRBV5-4|13|-
CASSFLVADTQYF
TGTGCCAGCAGCTTTTTAGTCGCAGATACGCAGTATTTT
>TRBJ1-5|-|TRBV5-1|19|TRBD1
CASSLGYGTGGASNQPQHF
TGCGCCAGCAGCTTGGGATACGGGACAGGGGGTGCTAGCAATCAGCCCCAGCATTTT
>TRBJ2-1|-|TRBV18|15|TRBD1
CASSPARTGNNEQFF
TGTGCCAGCTCACCTGCCCGGACAGGGAACAATGAGCAGTTCTTC
>TRBJ1-5|-|TRBV28|14|-
CASSLGGGNQPQHF
TGTGCCAGCAGTTTAGGAGGCGGCAATCAGCCCCAGCATTTT
>TRBJ2-7|-|TRBV6-5|15|TRBD2
CASSYGSSGRLQQYF
TGTGCCAGCAGTTACGGCTCTAGCGGGCGTCTTCAGCAGTACTTC
>TRBJ1-1|-|TRBV6-6|16|TRBD1
CASSPSDREEDTEAFF
TGTGCCAGCAGTCCGTCAGACAGGGAGGAGGACACTGAAGCTTTCTTT
>TRBJ2-1|-|TRBV4-2|17|TRBD2
CASSQVAGGYSYNEQFF
TGTGCCAGCAGCCAAGTAGCGGGAGGTTACTCCTACAATGAGCAGTTCTTC
>TRBJ2-2|-|TRBV5-1|16|TRBD1
CASSGTGAPDTGELFF
TGCGCCAGCAGCGGTACAGGGGCTCCGGACACCGGGGAGCTGTTTTTT
>TRBJ2-7|-|TRBV25-1|15|-
CASSEPARASYEQYF
TGTGCCAGCAGTGAGCCTGCGCGGGCCTCCTACGAGCAGTACTTC
>TRBJ2-2|-|TRBV13|16|TRBD1
CASSQGQGKDTGELFF
TGTGCCAGCAGCCAGGGACAGGGAAAGGACACCGGGGAGCTGTTTTTT
>TRBJ1-2|few|TRBV19|12|-
CASSIDRQFYTF
TGTGCCAGTAGTATAGACAGGCAGTTCTACACCTTC
>TRBJ2-5|-|TRBV19|13|-
CASSIVREETQYF
TGTGCCAGTAGTATAGTACGGGAAGAGACCCAGTACTTC
>TRBJ2-7|-|TRBV5-1|14|TRBD2
CASSEGVKGLASNF
TGCGCCAGCAGCGAGGGGGTAAAGGGACTAGCGTCGAACTTC
>TRBJ2-1|once|TRBV5-3|19|TRBD1
CARSSIRDRALRNYNEQFF
TGTGCCAGAAGTTCAATCCGGGACAGGGCCCTCAGGAACTACAATGAGCAGTTCTTC
>TRBJ2-3|-|TRBV5-1|16|TRBD2
CASSEGLAGGSDTQYF
TGCGCCAGCAGCGAAGGACTAGCGGGAGGGTCAGATACGCAGTATTTT
>TRBJ2-7|-|TRBV19|17|TRBD1
CASSPYPGTGAGYEQYF
TGTGCCAGTAGCCCTTACCCCGGGACAGGGGCAGGGTACGAGCAGTACTTC
>TRBJ2-1|-|TRBV29-1|14|-
CSVIQFGGDNEQFF
TGCAGCGTTATACAATTTGGGGGCGACAATGAGCAGTTCTTC
>TRBJ1-3|-|TRBV4-3|17|-
CASSQEPTGSSGNTIYF
TGCGCCAGCAGCCAAGAGCCAACCGGGAGCTCTGGAAACACCATATATTTT
>TRBJ2-3|once|TRBV5-1|16|TRBD2
CASRPGTSLSTDTQYF
TGCGCCAGCAGGCCCGGGACTAGCCTAAGCACAGATACGCAGTATTTT
>TRBJ1-5|-|TRBV19|15|-
CASSMRGSGNQPQHF
TGTGCCAGTAGTATGAGGGGGTCGGGCAATCAGCCCCAGCATTTT
>TRBJ2-5|-|TRBV5-6|13|-
CASSLLARETQYF
TGTGCCAGCAGTTTACTAGCACGGGAGACCCAGTACTTC
>TRBJ2-1|-|TRBV28|16|TRBD2
CASSSSTGGSYNEQFF
TGTGCCAGCAGTTCCTCTACGGGAGGCTCCTACAATGAGCAGTTCTTC
>TRBJ2-3|-|TRBV6-1|14|-
CASSERGIPDTQYF
TGTGCCAGCAGTGAGCGGGGTATCCCAGATACGCAGTATTTT
>TRBJ1-1|few|TRBV7-9|13|-
CASTWVEGTEAFF
TGTGCCAGCACCTGGGTGGAGGGCACTGAAGCTTTCTTT
>TRBJ1-5|-|TRBV19|16|TRBD1
CASSIRTGQDGTPQHF
TGTGCCAGTAGTATTAGGACAGGGCAGGACGGCACGCCCCAGCATTTT
>TRBJ1-1|-|TRBV19|14|TRBD1
CASRRQGARAEAFF
TGTGCCAGTAGACGACAGGGGGCGCGAGCTGAAGCTTTCTTT
>TRBJ2-5|-|TRBV28|13|-
CASNPDKVETQYF
TGTGCCAGCAACCCGGACAAGGTGGAGACCCAGTACTTC
>TRBJ2-7|-|TRBV27|12|TRBD1
CALPAGGNEQYF
TGTGCCTTACCGGCAGGGGGCAACGAGCAGTACTTC